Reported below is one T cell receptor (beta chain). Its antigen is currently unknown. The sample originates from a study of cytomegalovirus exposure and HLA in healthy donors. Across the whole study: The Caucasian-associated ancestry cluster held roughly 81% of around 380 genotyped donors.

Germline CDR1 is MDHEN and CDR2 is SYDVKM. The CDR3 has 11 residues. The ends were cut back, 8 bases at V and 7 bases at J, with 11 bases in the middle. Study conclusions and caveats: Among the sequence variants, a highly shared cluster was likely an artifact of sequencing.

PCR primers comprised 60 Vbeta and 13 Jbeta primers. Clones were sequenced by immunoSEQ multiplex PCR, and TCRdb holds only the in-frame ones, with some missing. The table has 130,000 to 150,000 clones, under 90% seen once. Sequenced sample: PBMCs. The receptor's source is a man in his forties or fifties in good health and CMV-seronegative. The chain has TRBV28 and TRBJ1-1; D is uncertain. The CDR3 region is CASWRGFEAFF. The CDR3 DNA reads TGTGCCAGCTGGAGAGGGTTTGAAGCTTTCTTT.